The TCR beta chain under discussion was sequenced for a study of read filtering for tumor transcriptome and immune sequencing. From roughly 400 ng of RNA, a library with molecular barcoded alpha/delta and beta/gamma adaptors was made. TCRdb redid the calling of the reads with MiXCR, one entry per CDR3 protein. The sample shows over 80,000 distinct CDR3 sequences, over 9% of them seen only once. This clonotype was counted at least ten times. Specimen: a population of CD138-negative cells sorted from bone marrow. The sequence came from a donor at least 40 years old with multiple myeloma.

The CDR3 DNA reads TGTGCCACCTCCCGAGGGACCCAAGAGACCCAGTACTTC. Protein sequence: CATSRGTQETQYF. The chain combines TRBV15 with TRBJ2-5, with D perhaps matching TRBD1 or TRBD2 (5 bases each). The CDR3 loop spans 13 amino acids. V was clipped by 8 bases and J by 1 base, with 11 bases between them. Germline CDR1 LNHNV, CDR2 YYDKDF (reference sequence).